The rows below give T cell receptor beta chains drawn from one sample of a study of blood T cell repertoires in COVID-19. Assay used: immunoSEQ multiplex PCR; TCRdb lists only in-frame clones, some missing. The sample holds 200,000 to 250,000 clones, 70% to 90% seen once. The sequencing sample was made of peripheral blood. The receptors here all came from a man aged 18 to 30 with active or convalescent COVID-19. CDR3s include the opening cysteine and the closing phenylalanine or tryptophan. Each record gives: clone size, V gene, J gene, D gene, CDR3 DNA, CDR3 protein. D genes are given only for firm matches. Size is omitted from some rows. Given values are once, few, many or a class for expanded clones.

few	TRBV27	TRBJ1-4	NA	TGTGCCAGCAAGACAGCAGCTAATGAAAAACTGTTTTTT	CASKTAANEKLFF
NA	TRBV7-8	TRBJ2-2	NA	TGTGCCAGCAGCATGCACCGGGACACCAACACCGGGGAGCTGTTTTTT	CASSMHRDTNTGELFF
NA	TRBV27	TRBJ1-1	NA	TGTGCCAGCAGCCCCAGGGGTACTGAAGCTTTCTTT	CASSPRGTEAFF
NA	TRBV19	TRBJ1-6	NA	TGTGCCAGTAGTATGACAGTCGGATCACCCCTCCACTTT	CASSMTVGSPLHF
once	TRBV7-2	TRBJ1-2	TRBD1	TGTGCCAGCAGCCAAGGGACAGGGGAGGGCTACACCTTC	CASSQGTGEGYTF
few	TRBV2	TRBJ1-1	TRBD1	TGTGCCAGCAGGGACAGGGCCGGCACTGAAGCTTTCTTT	CASRDRAGTEAFF
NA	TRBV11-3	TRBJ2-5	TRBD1	TGTGCCAGCAGCTTGACAGGGCCAGAGACCCAGTACTTC	CASSLTGPETQYF
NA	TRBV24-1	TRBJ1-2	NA	TGTGCCACCTATTCGAGCCTCGGTGGCTACACCTTC	CATYSSLGGYTF
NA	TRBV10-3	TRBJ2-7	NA	TGTGCCATCAGTCTCACTAGTAGCGAGCAGTACTTC	CAISLTSSEQYF
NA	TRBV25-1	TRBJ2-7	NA	TGTGCCAGCAGTGAATTGGGCAGGGGCCTCGGCGAGCAGTACTTC	CASSELGRGLGEQYF
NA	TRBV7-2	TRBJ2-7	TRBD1	TGTGCCAGCAGCTTAGCTCCCGACAGGGCCTACGAGCAGTACTTC	CASSLAPDRAYEQYF
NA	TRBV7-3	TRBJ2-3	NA	TGTGCCAGCAGCCGGGGTACCACAGATACGCAGTATTTT	CASSRGTTDTQYF
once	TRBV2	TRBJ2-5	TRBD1	TGTGCCAGCAGTGGAGAGACAGGGCGAGAGACCCAGTACTTC	CASSGETGRETQYF
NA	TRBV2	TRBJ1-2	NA	TGTGCCAGCAGAGTATTTGGACAGAGCTATGGCTACACCTTC	CASRVFGQSYGYTF
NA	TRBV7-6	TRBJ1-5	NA	TGTGCCAGCAGCACTCACAATCAGCCCCAGCATTTT	CASSTHNQPQHF
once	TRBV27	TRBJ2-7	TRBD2	TGTGCCAGCAGTTTAGGCGGGCTAGCGGGAGATCTATACGAGCAGTACTTC	CASSLGGLAGDLYEQYF
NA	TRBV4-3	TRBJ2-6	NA	TGCGCCAGCAGCCAAGGGAGGGCCGGGGCCAACGTCCTGACTTTC	CASSQGRAGANVLTF
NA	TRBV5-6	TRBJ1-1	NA	TGTGCCAGCAGCTTGGGTGCGGGAGGGTCGACTGAAGCTTTCTTT	CASSLGAGGSTEAFF
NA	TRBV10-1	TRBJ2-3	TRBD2	TGCGCCAGCAGCCCTGGGACTAGCGGGGGTAGCGATACGCAGTATTTT	CASSPGTSGGSDTQYF
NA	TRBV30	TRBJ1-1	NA	TGTGCCTGGAGTCCAAGCGGGAAGTCTGAAGCTTTCTTT	CAWSPSGKSEAFF
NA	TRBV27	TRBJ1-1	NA	TGTGCCAGCCCCCCGAGCACTGAAGCTTTCTTT	CASPPSTEAFF
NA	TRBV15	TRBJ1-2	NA	TGTGCCACCAGCAGAGATCGGGCGGGAGGCTACACCTTC	CATSRDRAGGYTF
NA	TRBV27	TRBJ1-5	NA	TGTGCCAGCAGTTTATTAAATCAGCCCCAGCATTTT	CASSLLNQPQHF
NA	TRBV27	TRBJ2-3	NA	TGTGCCAGCAGTTACCGCCCAATCGTTAGGGGTAGCACAGATACGCAGTATTTT	CASSYRPIVRGSTDTQYF
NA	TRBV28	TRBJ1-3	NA	TGTGCCAGCCGGCCCTCAGGGCCTGGAAACACCATATATTTT	CASRPSGPGNTIYF
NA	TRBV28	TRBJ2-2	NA	TGTGCCAGCAGTTTGGTTACAGCCTTCACCGGGGAGCTGTTTTTT	CASSLVTAFTGELFF
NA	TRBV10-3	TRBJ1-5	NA	TGTGCCATCAGTGAGTCTAACCAGGGCGGCAATCAGCCCCAGCATTTT	CAISESNQGGNQPQHF
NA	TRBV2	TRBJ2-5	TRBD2	TGTGCCAGCAGGACTAGCGGGAGTAGGGGGGAGACCCAGTACTTC	CASRTSGSRGETQYF
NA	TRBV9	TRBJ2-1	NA	TGTGCCAGCAGCGCAGGCTTAGTCAATGAGCAGTTCTTC	CASSAGLVNEQFF
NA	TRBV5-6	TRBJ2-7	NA	TGTGCCAGCAGCTCAGAAATTAGACAGGCCCGGATCGCCTACGAGCAGTACTTC	CASSSEIRQARIAYEQYF
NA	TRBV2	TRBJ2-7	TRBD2	TGTGCCAGCAGTTTCACTAGCGGGAGGAACGAGCAGTACTTC	CASSFTSGRNEQYF
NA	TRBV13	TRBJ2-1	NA	TGTGCCAGCAGCGTCGGCAATGAGCAGTTCTTC	CASSVGNEQFF